This TCR beta chain was sequenced in a study of T cells expressing NK-cell markers. Study-level background: One of eight sequenced donors was HCMV-seronegative; the other seven were seropositive.

Study-wide findings and caveats: The leading position in the CD3+CD56-NKG2C+ fraction of a handful of donors also went to these clonotypes. There remained a lack of clarity about HCMV specificity of expanded NKG2C+ T cell clones.

To note about this clonotype: Its matching antigen is unknown.

CDR3 length: 13 residues. CDR1 and CDR2 (germline): SGHRS, YFSETQ. In generating TCR beta cDNA, 5'RACE template switching with UMIs was used. Using the 5' RACE reads, TCRdb records one entry per CDR3 protein without DNA. The sample's table shows a few hundred thousand distinct CDR3 sequences. The sample comprised blood T cells: a sorted CD56 or NKG2C T cell subset, CD4+ or CD8+ T cells, or bulk PBMC T cells (not recorded which). The gene calls are TRBV5-1 and TRBJ2-3; TCRdb indicates TRBD2, and absent DNA this call remains unverified. The receptor was isolated from a man between 18 and 29 years old in good health. CDR3 protein: CASSLGGIGTQYF.